This T cell receptor beta chain derives from a study of blood T cell repertoires in COVID-19. V dropped 3 bases and J dropped 2; count of bases not matched to a gene: 5. CDR3 length: 17 residues. Germline V lookup: CDR1 KGHSH, CDR2 LQKENI. Some clones are missing from TCRdb's copy, which holds only in-frame ones; the method was immunoSEQ multiplex PCR. Among 70,000 to 95,000 clones listed, 90% to 95% were seen once. This TCR came from a human donor with active COVID-19. The donor label of this sample is uncertain. J is TRBJ2-3 and V is TRBV18, with TRBD2 matching 13 bases. The sample taken for sequencing was peripheral blood. CDR3 nucleotides: TGTGCCAGCTCACCCTCCGGACTAGCGGGGGCCACAGATACGCAGTATTTT. Translated: CASSPSGLAGATDTQYF.